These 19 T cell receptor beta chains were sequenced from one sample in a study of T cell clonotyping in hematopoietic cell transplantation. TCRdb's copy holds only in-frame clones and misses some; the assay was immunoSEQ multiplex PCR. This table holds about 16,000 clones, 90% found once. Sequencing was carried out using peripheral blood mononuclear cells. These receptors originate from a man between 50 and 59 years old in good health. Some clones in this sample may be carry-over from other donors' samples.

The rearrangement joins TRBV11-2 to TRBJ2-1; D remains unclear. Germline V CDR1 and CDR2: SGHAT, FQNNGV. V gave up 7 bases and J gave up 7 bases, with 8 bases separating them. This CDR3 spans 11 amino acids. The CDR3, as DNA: TGTGCCAGCACGGTGTCGAATGAGCAGTTCTTC. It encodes CASTVSNEQFF.

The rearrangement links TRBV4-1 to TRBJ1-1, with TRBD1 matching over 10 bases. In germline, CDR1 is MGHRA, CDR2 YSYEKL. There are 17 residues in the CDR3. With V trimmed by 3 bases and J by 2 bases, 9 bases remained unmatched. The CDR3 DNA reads TGCGCCAGCAGCCAGCCGGGACAGGGGCGATCTAACACTGAAGCTTTCTTT. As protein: CASSQPGQGRSNTEAFF.

This CDR3 is CASSPGQGLATNEKLFF. The CDR3 region has the DNA TGTGCCAGCAGCCCGGGACAGGGGTTAGCAACTAATGAAAAACTGTTTTTT. This chain joins TRBV28 and TRBJ1-4; 10 bases agree with TRBD1. Germline values: CDR1 MDHEN, CDR2 SYDVKM. With 6 bases clipped from V and 0 bases from J, the junction kept 7 bases outside the gene matches. The CDR3 loop spans 17 amino acids. Based on the CDR3 plus reference TRBV28 and TRBJ1-4, the full variable domain is DVKVTQSSRYLVKRTGEKVFLECVQDMDHENMFWYRQDPGLGLRLIYFSYDVKMKEKGDIPEGYSVSREKKERFSLILESASTNQTSMYLCASSPGQGLATNEKLFFGSGTQLSVL.

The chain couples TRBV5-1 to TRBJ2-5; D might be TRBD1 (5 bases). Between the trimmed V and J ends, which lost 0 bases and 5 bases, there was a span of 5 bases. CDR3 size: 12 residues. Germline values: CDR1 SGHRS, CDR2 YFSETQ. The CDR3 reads CASSLEGETQYF. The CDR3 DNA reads TGCGCCAGCAGCTTGGAGGGGGAGACCCAGTACTTC.

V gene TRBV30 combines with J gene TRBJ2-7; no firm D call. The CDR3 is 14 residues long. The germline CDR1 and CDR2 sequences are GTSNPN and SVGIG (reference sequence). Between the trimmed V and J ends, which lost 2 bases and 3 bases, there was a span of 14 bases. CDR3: CAWSPWSTDYEQYF. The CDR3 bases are TGTGCCTGGAGTCCCTGGTCGACGGACTACGAGCAGTACTTC.

The CDR3 DNA reads as TGTGCCAGCAGTTTCCGAGGGACCACTGAAGCTTTCTTT. This translates into CASSFRGTTEAFF. J is TRBJ1-1 and V is TRBV28, with D possibly matching TRBD1 (5 bases). CDR1 is MDHEN, CDR2 SYDVKM, per germline. There are 13 residues in the CDR3. The V end lost 3 bases, the J end lost 4 bases, and 9 bases lay between the germline ends.

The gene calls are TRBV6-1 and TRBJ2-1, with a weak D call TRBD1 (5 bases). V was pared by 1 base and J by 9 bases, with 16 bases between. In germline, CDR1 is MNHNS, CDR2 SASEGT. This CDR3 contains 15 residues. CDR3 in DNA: TGTGCCAGCAGTGAAGGCAGGGATCCTGTTGGTGAGCAGTTCTTC. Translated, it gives CASSEGRDPVGEQFF.

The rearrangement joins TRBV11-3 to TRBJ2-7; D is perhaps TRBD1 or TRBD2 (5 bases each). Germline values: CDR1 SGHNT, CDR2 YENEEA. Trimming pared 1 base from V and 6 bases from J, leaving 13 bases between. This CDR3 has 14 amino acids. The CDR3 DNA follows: TGTGCCAGCAGCTTAGGGGGGTTTGAAGCCGAGCAGTACTTC. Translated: CASSLGGFEAEQYF.

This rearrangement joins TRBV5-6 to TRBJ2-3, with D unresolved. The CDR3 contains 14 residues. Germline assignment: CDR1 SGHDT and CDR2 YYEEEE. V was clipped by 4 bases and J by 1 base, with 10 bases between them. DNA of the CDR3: TGTGCCAGCAGCCCCGAGTGGCGCACAGATACGCAGTATTTT. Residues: CASSPEWRTDTQYF.

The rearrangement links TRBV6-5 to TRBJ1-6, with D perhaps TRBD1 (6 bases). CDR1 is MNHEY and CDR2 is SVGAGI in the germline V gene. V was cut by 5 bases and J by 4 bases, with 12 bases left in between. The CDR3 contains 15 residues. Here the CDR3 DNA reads TGTGCCAGCAGTCGACCACAGGGATATAATTCACCCCTCCACTTT. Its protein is CASSRPQGYNSPLHF.

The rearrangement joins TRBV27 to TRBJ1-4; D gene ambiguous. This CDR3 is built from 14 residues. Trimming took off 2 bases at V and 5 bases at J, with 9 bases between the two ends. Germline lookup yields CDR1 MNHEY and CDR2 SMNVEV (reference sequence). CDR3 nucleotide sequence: TGTGCCAGCAGTTTAGGATCAGTAAATGAAAAACTGTTTTTT. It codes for CASSLGSVNEKLFF.

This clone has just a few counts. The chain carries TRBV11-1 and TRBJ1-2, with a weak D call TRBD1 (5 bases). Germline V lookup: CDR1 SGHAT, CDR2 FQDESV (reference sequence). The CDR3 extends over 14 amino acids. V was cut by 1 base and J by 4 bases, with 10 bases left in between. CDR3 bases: TGTGCCAGCAGCTTAGACGGGGCCCGCTATGGCTACACCTTC. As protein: CASSLDGARYGYTF.

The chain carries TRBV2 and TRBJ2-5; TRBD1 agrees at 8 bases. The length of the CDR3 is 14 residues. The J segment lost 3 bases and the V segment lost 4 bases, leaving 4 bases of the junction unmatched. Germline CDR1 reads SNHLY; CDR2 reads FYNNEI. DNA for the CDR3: TGTGCCAGCAGTGCAGGGGGCGCAGAAGAGACCCAGTACTTC. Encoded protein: CASSAGGAEETQYF.

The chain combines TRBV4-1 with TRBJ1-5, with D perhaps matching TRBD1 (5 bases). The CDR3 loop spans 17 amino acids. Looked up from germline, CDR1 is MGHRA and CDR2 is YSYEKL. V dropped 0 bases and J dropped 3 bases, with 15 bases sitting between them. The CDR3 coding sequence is TGCGCCAGCAGCCAAGATGGCAGGGATCTGGCCAATCAGCCCCAGCATTTT. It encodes CASSQDGRDLANQPQHF.

The CDR3 reads CASTPAAPRNEKLFF. In DNA form, the CDR3 reads TGTGCCAGCACCCCCGCGGCACCCAGGAATGAAAAACTGTTTTTT. This chain joins TRBV6-5 and TRBJ1-4, with unresolved D. Germline lookup yields CDR1 MNHEY and CDR2 SVGAGI. CDR3 length: 15 residues. V was shortened by 7 bases and J by 5 bases, with 17 bases between the two germline ends.

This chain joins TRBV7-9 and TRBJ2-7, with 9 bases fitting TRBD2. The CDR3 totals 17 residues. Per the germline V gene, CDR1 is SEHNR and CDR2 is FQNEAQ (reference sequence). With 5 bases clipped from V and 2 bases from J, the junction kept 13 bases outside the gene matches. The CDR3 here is CASSADIATSGAYEQYF. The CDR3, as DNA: TGTGCCAGCAGCGCGGACATCGCGACTAGCGGCGCCTACGAGCAGTACTTC.

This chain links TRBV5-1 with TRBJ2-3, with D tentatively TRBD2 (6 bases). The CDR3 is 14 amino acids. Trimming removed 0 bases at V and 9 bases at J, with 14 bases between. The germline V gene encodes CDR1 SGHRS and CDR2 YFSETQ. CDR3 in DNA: TGCGCCAGCAGCTTGGAAAGGGCGCGGGACACGCAGTATTTT. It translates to CASSLERARDTQYF. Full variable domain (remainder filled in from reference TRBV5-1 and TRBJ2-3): KAGVTQTPRYLIKTRGQQVTLSCSPISGHRSVSWYQQTPGQGLQFLFEYFSETQRNKGNFPGRFSGRQFSNSRSEMNVSTLELGDSALYLCASSLERARDTQYFGPGTRLTVL.

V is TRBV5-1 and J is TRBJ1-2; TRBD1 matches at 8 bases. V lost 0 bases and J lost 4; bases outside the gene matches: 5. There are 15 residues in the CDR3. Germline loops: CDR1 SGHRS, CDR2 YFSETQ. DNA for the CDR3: TGCGCCAGCAGCTTGGCCGGGACAGGAAGCTATGGCTACACCTTC. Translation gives CASSLAGTGSYGYTF.

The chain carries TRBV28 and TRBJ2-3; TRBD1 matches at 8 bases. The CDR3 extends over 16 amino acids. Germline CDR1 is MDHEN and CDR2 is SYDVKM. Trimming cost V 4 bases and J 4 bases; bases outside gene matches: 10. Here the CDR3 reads CASSWWGRGQADTQYF. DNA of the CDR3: TGTGCCAGCAGTTGGTGGGGCAGGGGGCAAGCAGATACGCAGTATTTT.